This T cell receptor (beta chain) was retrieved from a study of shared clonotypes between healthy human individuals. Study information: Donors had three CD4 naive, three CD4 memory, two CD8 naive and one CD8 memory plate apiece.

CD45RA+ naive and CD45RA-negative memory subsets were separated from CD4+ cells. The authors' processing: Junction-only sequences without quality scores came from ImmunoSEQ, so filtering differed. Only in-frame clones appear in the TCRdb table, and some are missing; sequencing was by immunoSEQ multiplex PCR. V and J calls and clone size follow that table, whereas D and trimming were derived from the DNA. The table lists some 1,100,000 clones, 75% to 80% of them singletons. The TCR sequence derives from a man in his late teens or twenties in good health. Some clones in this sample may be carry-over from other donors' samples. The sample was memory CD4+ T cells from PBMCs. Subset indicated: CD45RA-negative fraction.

CDR3 sequence: CASSQATSGSTDTQYF. The DNA for the CDR3 is TGCGCCAGCAGCCAAGCTACTAGCGGAAGCACAGATACGCAGTATTTT. The V gene is TRBV4-3, the J gene TRBJ2-3, with 8 positions matching TRBD2. This CDR3 is built from 16 residues. Germline CDR1 and CDR2: LGHNA and YSLEER. V trimming: 1 base; J trimming: 0 bases; junction bases outside the gene matches: 3.